This T cell receptor (beta chain) comes out of a study of OX40 agonist ivuxolimab in advanced cancers. About the study: At doses from 0.01 to 10 mg/kg, patients were given intravenous ivuxolimab every 2 weeks. Broader study findings: No determination was made of the antigen specificity of the expanded peripheral T cells.

CDR3 length equals 14 residues. The V and J ends lost 3 bases and 6 bases, in that order; junction bases with no gene match: 7. Germline V gene data show CDR1 as SGHTA and CDR2 as FQGTGA. About this clone: Its antigen is currently unknown.

Autoimmune disease history or systemic immunosuppression excluded patients. Peripheral blood came from all dose cohorts at three timepoints. TCRdb keeps only in-frame clones here, not all; method: immunoSEQ multiplex PCR. This sample carries some 70,000 clones, about 86% of them seen once, and the ten largest clones take 2.5% to 3%. This clonotype was obtained from an adult with an advanced solid tumor such as melanoma, head and neck, liver or kidney cancer. The chain combines TRBV7-3 with TRBJ1-1; 7 bases align to TRBD1. The starting material was CD4+ or CD8+ T cells sorted from blood, obtained in a trial of the OX40 agonist ivuxolimab. The CDR3 sequence is CASSFTGDGSEAFF. In DNA form, the CDR3 reads TGTGCCAGCAGCTTTACAGGGGACGGGTCTGAAGCTTTCTTT.